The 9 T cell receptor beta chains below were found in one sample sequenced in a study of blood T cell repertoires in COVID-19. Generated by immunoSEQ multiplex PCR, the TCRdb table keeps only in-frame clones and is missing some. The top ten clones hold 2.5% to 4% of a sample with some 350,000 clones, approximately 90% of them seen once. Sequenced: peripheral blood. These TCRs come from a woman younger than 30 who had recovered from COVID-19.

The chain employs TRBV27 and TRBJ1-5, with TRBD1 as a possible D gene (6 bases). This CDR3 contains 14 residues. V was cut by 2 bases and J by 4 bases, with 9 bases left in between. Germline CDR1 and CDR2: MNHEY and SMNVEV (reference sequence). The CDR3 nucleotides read TGTGCCAGCAGTTTAATGCAGGGGAATCAGCCCCAGCATTTT. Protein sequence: CASSLMQGNQPQHF.

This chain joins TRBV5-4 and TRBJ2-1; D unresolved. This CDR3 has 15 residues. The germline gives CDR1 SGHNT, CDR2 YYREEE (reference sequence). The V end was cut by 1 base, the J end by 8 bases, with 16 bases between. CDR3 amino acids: CASSLIWAINDEQFF. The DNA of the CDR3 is TGTGCCAGCAGCTTGATTTGGGCTATAAATGATGAGCAGTTCTTC. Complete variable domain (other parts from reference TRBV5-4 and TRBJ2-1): ETGVTQSPTHLIKTRGQQVTLRCSSQSGHNTVSWYQQALGQGPQFIFQYYREEENGRGNFPPRFSGLQFPNYSSELNVNALELDDSALYLCASSLIWAINDEQFFGPGTRLTVL.

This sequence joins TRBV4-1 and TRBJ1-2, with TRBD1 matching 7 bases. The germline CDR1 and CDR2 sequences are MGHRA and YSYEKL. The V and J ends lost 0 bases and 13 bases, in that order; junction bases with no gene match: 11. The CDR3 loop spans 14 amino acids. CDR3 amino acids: CASSQDEGTALSTF. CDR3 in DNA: TGCGCCAGCAGCCAAGATGAAGGGACAGCTCTATCCACCTTC.

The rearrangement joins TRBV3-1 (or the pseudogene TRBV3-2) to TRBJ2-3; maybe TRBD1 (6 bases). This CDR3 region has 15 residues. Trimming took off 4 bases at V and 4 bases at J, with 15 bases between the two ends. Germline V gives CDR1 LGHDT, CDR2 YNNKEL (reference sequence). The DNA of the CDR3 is TGTGCCAGCAGCCCTGCCTCCGAGGGGGCAGATACGCAGTATTTT. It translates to CASSPASEGADTQYF.

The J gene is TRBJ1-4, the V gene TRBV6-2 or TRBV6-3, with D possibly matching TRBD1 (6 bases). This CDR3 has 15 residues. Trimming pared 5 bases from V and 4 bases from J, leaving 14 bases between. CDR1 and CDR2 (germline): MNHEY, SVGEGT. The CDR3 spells CASSRRGGFNEKLFF. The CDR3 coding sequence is TGTGCCAGCAGTCGCCGAGGGGGTTTTAATGAAAAACTGTTTTTT.

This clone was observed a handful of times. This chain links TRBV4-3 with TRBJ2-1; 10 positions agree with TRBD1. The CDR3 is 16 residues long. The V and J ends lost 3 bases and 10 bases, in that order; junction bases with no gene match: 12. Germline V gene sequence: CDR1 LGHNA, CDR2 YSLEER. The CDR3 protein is CASSHSGTGEAYEQFF. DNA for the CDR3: TGCGCCAGCAGCCACTCCGGGACAGGGGAGGCTTACGAGCAGTTCTTC.

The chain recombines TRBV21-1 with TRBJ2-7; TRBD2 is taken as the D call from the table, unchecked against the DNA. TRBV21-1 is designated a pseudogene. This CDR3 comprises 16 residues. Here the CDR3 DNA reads TGTGCCAGCAGCACCCCCGGTCGGGTGAACGCCTACGAGCAGTACGTC. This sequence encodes CASSTPGRVNAYEQYV.

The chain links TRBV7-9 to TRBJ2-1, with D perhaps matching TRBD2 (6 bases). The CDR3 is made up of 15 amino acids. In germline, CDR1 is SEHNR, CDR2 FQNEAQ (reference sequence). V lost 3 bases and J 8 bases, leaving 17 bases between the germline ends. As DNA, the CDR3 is TGTGCCAGCAGCTTTATCCTAGGGACTCCCGATGAGCAGTTCTTC. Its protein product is CASSFILGTPDEQFF.

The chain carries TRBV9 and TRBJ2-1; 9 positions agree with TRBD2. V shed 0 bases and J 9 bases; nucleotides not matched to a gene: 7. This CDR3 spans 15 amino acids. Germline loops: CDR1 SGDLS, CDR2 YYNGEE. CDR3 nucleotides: TGTGCCAGCAGCGTAGTAAGTGGAGCGGGGGGTGAGCAGTTCTTC. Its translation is CASSVVSGAGGEQFF.